This TCR beta chain derives from a study of long-term antiretroviral therapy in people with HIV. Study results and caveats: Dominance of pre-ART expanded clones persisted, fluctuating and often declining after ART. Post-ART samples showed increased diversity that remained below transplant donor control levels.

A note on this clone: Its specificity is not known.

An immunoSEQ assay, version v3.0, was performed at survey level. TCRdb's copy holds only in-frame clones and misses some; the assay was immunoSEQ multiplex PCR. The sample contains some 30,000 clones, 75% to 85% of which appear only once. The germline gives CDR1 LGHNA, CDR2 YSLEER. Trimming at V came to 0 bases and at J to 7 bases, leaving 11 bases not matched to a gene. The CDR3 is 17 residues long. J is TRBJ2-2 and V is TRBV4-3; 7 nucleotides match TRBD2. The specimen comprised unsorted PBMCs, sampled roughly 3.3 years after starting antiretroviral therapy. This TCR derives from a man aged 18 to 29 with HIV. CDR3 coding DNA: TGCGCCAGCAGCCAAGATCCCACTGGGGGGGAAGGCGGGGAGCTGTTTTTT. This sequence encodes CASSQDPTGGEGGELFF.